This T cell receptor (beta chain) was identified during a study of low-dose radiotherapy and immunotherapy resistance in tumors. TRAV and TRBV primers primed cDNA for both TCRalpha and TCRbeta. It was with a constant-region primer and a V-primer adapter that TCRs were amplified over approximately 20 PCR cycles. mRNA that had been isolated underwent amplification through in vitro transcription. TCRdb recomputed calls from the reads with MiXCR, one row per CDR3 protein. The top ten clones hold 2.5% to 3.5% of a sample with under 95,000 distinct CDR3 sequences, 18% of them seen once. Regarding time point: before trial treatment. Eligibility required advanced solid tumors lacking tumor-infiltrating lymphocytes. The CDR3 sequence is 13 residues long. Germline-derived CDR1 and CDR2 are SQVTM and ANQGSEA. V was pared by 6 bases and J by 5 bases, with 16 bases between. At least ten counts were recorded for this clonotype.

This chain connects TRBV29-1 to TRBJ2-5; maybe TRBD1 (6 bases). This TCR was sampled from a male donor with prostate cancer. This specimen was PBMCs, taken before treatment. CDR3 sequence reads: CSVQGLMRETQYF. The CDR3 coding sequence is TGCAGCGTCCAGGGGCTCATGAGGGAGACCCAGTACTTC.